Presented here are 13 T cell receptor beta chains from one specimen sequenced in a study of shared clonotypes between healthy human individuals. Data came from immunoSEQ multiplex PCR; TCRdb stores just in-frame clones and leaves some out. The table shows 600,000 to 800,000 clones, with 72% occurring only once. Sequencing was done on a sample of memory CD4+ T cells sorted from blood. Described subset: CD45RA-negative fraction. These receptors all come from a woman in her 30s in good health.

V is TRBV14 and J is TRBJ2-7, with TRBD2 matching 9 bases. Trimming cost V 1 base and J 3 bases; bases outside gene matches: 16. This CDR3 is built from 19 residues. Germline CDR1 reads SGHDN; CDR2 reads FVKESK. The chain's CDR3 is CASSQGGFSSGRSHYEQYF. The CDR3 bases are TGTGCCAGCAGCCAAGGGGGGTTTTCGAGCGGGAGGTCGCACTACGAGCAGTACTTC. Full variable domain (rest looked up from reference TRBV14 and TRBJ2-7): EAGVTQFPSHSVIEKGQTVTLRCDPISGHDNLYWYRRVMGKEIKFLLHFVKESKQDESGMPNNRFLAERTGGTYSTLKVQPAELEDSGVYFCASSQGGFSSGRSHYEQYFGPGTRLTVT.

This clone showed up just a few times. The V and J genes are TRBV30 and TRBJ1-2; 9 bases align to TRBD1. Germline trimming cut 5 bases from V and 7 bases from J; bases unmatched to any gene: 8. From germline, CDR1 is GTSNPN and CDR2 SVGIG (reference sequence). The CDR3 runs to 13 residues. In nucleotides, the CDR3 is TGTGCCTGGGCTGGACAGGGGCTTCTTGGCTACACCTTC. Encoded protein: CAWAGQGLLGYTF.

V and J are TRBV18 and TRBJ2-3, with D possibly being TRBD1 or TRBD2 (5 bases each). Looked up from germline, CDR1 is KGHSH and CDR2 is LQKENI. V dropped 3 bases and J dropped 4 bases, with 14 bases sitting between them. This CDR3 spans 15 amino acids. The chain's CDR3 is CASSPAWGRPDTQYF. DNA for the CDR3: TGTGCCAGCTCACCGGCCTGGGGACGCCCAGATACGCAGTATTTT.

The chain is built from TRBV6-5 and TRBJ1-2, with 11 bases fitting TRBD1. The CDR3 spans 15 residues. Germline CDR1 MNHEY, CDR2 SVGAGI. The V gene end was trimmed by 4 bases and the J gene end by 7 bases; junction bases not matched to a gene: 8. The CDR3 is CASSSPGQGVIGYTF. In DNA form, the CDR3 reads TGTGCCAGCAGTTCCCCGGGACAGGGGGTAATTGGCTACACCTTC.

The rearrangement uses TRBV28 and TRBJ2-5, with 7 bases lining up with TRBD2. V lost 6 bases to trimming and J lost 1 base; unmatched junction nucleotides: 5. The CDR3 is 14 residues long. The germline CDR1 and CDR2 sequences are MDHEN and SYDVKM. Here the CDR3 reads CASSPSGTQETQYF. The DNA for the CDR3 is TGTGCCAGCAGCCCGAGCGGGACCCAAGAGACCCAGTACTTC.

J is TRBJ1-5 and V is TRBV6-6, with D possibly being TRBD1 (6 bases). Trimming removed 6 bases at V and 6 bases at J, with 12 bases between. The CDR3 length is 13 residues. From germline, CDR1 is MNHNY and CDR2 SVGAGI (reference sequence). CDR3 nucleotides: TGTGCCAGCAGGAGGGGGTCGTTTCAGCCCCAGCATTTT. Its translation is CASRRGSFQPQHF.

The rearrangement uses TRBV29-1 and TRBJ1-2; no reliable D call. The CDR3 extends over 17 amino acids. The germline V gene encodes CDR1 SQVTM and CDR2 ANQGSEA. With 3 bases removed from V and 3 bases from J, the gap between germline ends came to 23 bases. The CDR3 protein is CSVDAPPWRIQDYGYTF. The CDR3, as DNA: TGCAGCGTTGATGCCCCCCCGTGGCGGATCCAAGACTATGGCTACACCTTC.

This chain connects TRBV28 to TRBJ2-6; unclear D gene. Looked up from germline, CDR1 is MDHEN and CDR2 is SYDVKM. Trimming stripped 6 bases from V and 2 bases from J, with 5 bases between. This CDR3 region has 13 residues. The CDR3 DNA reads TGTGCCAGCAGCATCCCTGGGGCCAACGTCCTGACTTTC. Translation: CASSIPGANVLTF. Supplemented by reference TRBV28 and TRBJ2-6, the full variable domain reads DVKVTQSSRYLVKRTGEKVFLECVQDMDHENMFWYRQDPGLGLRLIYFSYDVKMKEKGDIPEGYSVSREKKERFSLILESASTNQTSMYLCASSIPGANVLTFGAGSRLTVL.

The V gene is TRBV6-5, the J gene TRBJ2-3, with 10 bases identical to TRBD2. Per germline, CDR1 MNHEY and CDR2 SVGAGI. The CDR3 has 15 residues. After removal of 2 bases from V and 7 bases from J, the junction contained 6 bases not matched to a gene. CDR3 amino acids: CASSYLGLASHTQYF. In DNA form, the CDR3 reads TGTGCCAGCAGTTACCTGGGACTAGCGTCGCATACGCAGTATTTT.

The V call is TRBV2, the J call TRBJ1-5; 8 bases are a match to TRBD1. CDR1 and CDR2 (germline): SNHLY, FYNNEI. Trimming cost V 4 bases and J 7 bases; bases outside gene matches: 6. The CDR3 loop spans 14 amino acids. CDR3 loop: CASSGAGGRQPQHF. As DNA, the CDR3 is TGTGCCAGCAGTGGGGCAGGGGGCAGGCAGCCCCAGCATTTT. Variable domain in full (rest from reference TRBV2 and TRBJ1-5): EPEVTQTPSHQVTQMGQEVILRCVPISNHLYFYWYRQILGQKVEFLVSFYNNEISEKSEIFDDQFSVERPDGSNFTLKIRSTKLEDSAMYFCASSGAGGRQPQHFGDGTRLSIL.

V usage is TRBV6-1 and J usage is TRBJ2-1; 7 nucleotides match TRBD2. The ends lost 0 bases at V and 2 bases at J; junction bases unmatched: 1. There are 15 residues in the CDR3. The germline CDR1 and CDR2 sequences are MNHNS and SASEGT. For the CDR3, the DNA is TGTGCCAGCAGTGAAGCGGGAGGGACCTACAATGAGCAGTTCTTC. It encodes CASSEAGGTYNEQFF.

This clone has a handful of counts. CDR3 in DNA: TGTGCCAGCAGCTCCGAGGGCCGCGGGGGTGAAGCTTTCTTT. Translated, it gives CASSSEGRGGEAFF. This sequence joins TRBV7-2 and TRBJ1-1; a weak D match, TRBD1 (5 bases). The CDR3 length is 14 residues. CDR1 is SGHTA, CDR2 FQGNSA, per germline. Trimming pared 4 bases from V and 7 bases from J, leaving 16 bases between.

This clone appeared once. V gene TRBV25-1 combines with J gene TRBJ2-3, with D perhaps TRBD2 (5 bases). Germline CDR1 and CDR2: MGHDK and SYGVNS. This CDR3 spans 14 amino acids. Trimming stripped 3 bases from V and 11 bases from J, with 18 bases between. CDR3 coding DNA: TGTGCCAGCAGTGAGAAGGAGGCCCCATCCGTGCAGTATTTT. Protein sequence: CASSEKEAPSVQYF.